This TCR beta chain was sequenced in a study of cytomegalovirus exposure and HLA in healthy donors. Sequencing used immunoSEQ multiplex PCR; TCRdb keeps in-frame clones, though not all of them. The table has under 300,000 clones, around 87% seen once; the top ten hold 0.35% to 0.45%. CDR1 and CDR2 (germline): LNHDA, SQIVND (reference sequence). The V and J ends lost 11 bases and 1 base respectively, with 15 bases between them. The CDR3 spans 14 residues. This clone appeared once. The antigen remains undetermined. The study, taken as a whole, reports: Through in vitro validation, three CMV-associated chains were shown to be specific for CMV antigens.

Sequencing input: PBMCs. This sequence originates from a woman aged 18 to 35 in good health and CMV-seronegative. V is TRBV19 and J is TRBJ1-3; a weak D match, TRBD1 (5 bases). CDR3 in DNA: TGTGCCGTGGGCCGTACAGGTTCTGGAAACACCATATATTTT. As protein: CAVGRTGSGNTIYF.